Shown below are 16 T cell receptor beta chains from a single sample sequenced in a study of blood T cell repertoires in COVID-19 (TCRdb year 2020). The library was generated by the immunoSEQ multiplex PCR assay. TCRdb obtained this table from immuneACCESS and retained in-frame rearrangements with V and J assigned. These tables miss some clones; where compared with another copy, unresolved V genes account for less than half of the shortfall, and the remainder is unexplained. The sample profile shows roughly 290,000 clones; nearly 90% of them were found once. The ten largest account for roughly 1.5% of the sample. Sequencing was carried out using PBMCs or T cells enriched from blood (not recorded which). Source of these receptors: a young woman with acute COVID-19.

The chain couples TRBV7-8 to TRBJ2-1; D not resolved. The CDR3 is made up of 14 amino acids. Germline-derived CDR1 and CDR2 are SGHVS and FQNEAQ. The ends were cut back, 5 bases at V and 4 bases at J, with 12 bases in the middle. The CDR3 sequence is CASSARLIYNEQFF. In DNA, the CDR3 is TGTGCCAGCAGCGCGAGACTGATTTACAATGAGCAGTTCTTC.

This sequence joins TRBV5-6 and TRBJ2-1; 9 bases line up with TRBD2. Germline CDR1 SGHDT, CDR2 YYEEEE. The CDR3 is made up of 16 amino acids. With 0 bases clipped from V and 3 bases from J, the junction kept 4 bases outside the gene matches. CDR3 DNA: TGTGCCAGCAGCTTGGATAGCGGGAGAATCTACAATGAGCAGTTCTTC. It codes for CASSLDSGRIYNEQFF.

The chain recombines TRBV5-4 with TRBJ2-3; D perhaps matches TRBD2 (6 bases). CDR1 and CDR2 from the germline V gene are SGHNT and YYREEE (reference sequence). The CDR3 is made up of 12 amino acids. With 4 bases removed from V and 6 bases from J, the gap between germline ends came to 9 bases. CDR3 sequence (DNA): TGTGCCAGCAGCCCGGGAGAGGATACGCAGTATTTT. Its translation: CASSPGEDTQYF.

The chain uses TRBV7-9 and TRBJ2-1; 10 bases line up with TRBD2. The germline CDR1 and CDR2 sequences are SEHNR and FQNEAQ (reference sequence). CDR3 length: 19 amino acids. The V segment lost 1 base and the J segment 2 bases; nucleotides outside the gene matches: 11. CDR3 amino acids: CASSLDGSGRPPTYNEQFF. The CDR3 nucleotides read TGTGCCAGCAGCTTAGATGGTAGCGGGAGGCCCCCAACCTACAATGAGCAGTTCTTC.

The chain employs TRBV7-9 and TRBJ2-5; 10 nucleotides align to TRBD1. J lost 1 base, V lost 2 bases, and 4 bases had no gene match. Germline assignment: CDR1 SEHNR and CDR2 FQNEAQ (reference sequence). The CDR3 loop spans 16 amino acids. In nucleotides, the CDR3 is TGTGCCAGCAGCTTAATGACAGGGGGCCTCCAAGAGACCCAGTACTTC. It encodes CASSLMTGGLQETQYF. Based on the CDR3 plus reference TRBV7-9 and TRBJ2-5, the full variable domain is DTGVSQNPRHKITKRGQNVTFRCDPISEHNRLYWYRQTLGQGPEFLTYFQNEAQLEKSRLLSDRFSAERPKGSFSTLEIQRTEQGDSAMYLCASSLMTGGLQETQYFGPGTRLLVL.

This clone turned up a few times. The chain has TRBV28 and TRBJ1-4, with D tentatively TRBD1 (5 bases). Germline V gene sequence: CDR1 MDHEN, CDR2 SYDVKM. Trimming shortened V by 6 bases and J by 2 bases, and 19 bases separated the two germline ends. The CDR3 is 17 residues long. The CDR3 loop reads CASSPPGRASTNEKLFF. The CDR3 nucleotides read TGTGCCAGCAGCCCCCCGGGCAGGGCGTCTACTAATGAAAAACTGTTTTTT.

Only one count was recorded for this clone. The V gene is TRBV10-1, the J gene TRBJ1-1; no reliable D call. Trimming removed 4 bases from V and 0 bases from J, with 9 bases in between. Germline assignment: CDR1 WNHNN and CDR2 SYGVQD (reference sequence). This CDR3 comprises 14 residues. The DNA for the CDR3 is TGCGCCAGCAGTGCGGGGAGGTTGAACACTGAAGCTTTCTTT. This encodes CASSAGRLNTEAFF.

The chain recombines TRBV9 with TRBJ2-1; 9 bases agree with TRBD2. Germline V gives CDR1 SGDLS, CDR2 YYNGEE. The V segment lost 3 bases and the J segment 5 bases; nucleotides outside the gene matches: 6. CDR3 length: 15 amino acids. The CDR3 loop is CASSDLLAGNNEQFF. The CDR3 DNA is TGTGCCAGCAGCGACCTACTAGCGGGTAACAATGAGCAGTTCTTC.

This clone occurred once. The rearrangement links TRBV5-4 to TRBJ2-3; D is perhaps TRBD2 (7 bases). This CDR3 is built from 14 residues. Trimming removed 3 bases from V and 10 bases from J, with 18 bases in between. Germline V CDR1 and CDR2: SGHNT, YYREEE (reference sequence). The DNA for the CDR3 is TGTGCCAGCAGCTGGAGGGGGGGCCCCGTAGCGCAGTATTTT. This codes for CASSWRGGPVAQYF.

The chain has TRBV27 and TRBJ2-1, with D tentatively TRBD2 (5 bases). V lost 6 bases and J 1 base, leaving 13 bases between the germline ends. The length of the CDR3 is 15 residues. CDR1 MNHEY and CDR2 SMNVEV come from the germline V gene (reference sequence). CDR3 nucleotide sequence: TGTGCCAGCAGCCCCCGCCTAGCATCCTACAATGAGCAGTTCTTC. Its protein is CASSPRLASYNEQFF.

CDR3 loop: CASSMGLGHEQFF. Written as DNA, the CDR3 is TGTGCCAGCAGCATGGGACTAGGACATGAGCAGTTCTTC. The chain uses TRBV11-2 and TRBJ2-1; 8 bases line up with TRBD2. The CDR3 loop spans 13 amino acids. V trimming: 5 bases; J trimming: 8 bases; junction bases outside the gene matches: 5. Germline assignment: CDR1 SGHAT and CDR2 FQNNGV.

This clone was counted a single time. This rearrangement joins TRBV4-1 to TRBJ1-1, with a tentative D call TRBD1 (6 bases). The CDR3 is 14 amino acids. Germline CDR1 MGHRA, CDR2 YSYEKL. V lost 7 bases, J lost 5 bases, and 17 bases lay in between. The CDR3, as DNA: TGCGCCAGCAAAACGTTAGGGGGGGGTACTGAAGCTTTCTTT. Its translation: CASKTLGGGTEAFF.

The chain couples TRBV7-9 to TRBJ2-7, with 8 bases lining up with TRBD1. This CDR3 is 15 amino acids long. The ends lost 1 base at V and 0 bases at J; junction bases unmatched: 2. Per the germline V gene, CDR1 is SEHNR and CDR2 is FQNEAQ (reference sequence). CDR3 protein: CASSLEDRASYEQYF. The CDR3, as DNA: TGTGCCAGCAGCTTAGAGGACAGGGCCTCCTACGAGCAGTACTTC.

The genes are TRBV7-9 and TRBJ2-5; weak D call: TRBD2 (6 bases). The V end was cut by 4 bases, the J end by 7 bases, with 22 bases between. The CDR3 spans 16 residues. CDR1 and CDR2 from the germline V gene are SEHNR and FQNEAQ (reference sequence). In nucleotides, the CDR3 is TGTGCCAGCAGCTACCCTTGGACTACCAGCCCAAGGACCCAGTACTTC. Its protein product is CASSYPWTTSPRTQYF.

The chain joins TRBV6-5 to TRBJ1-1, with 8 bases fitting TRBD1. This CDR3 spans 15 amino acids. The V and J ends lost 6 bases and 5 bases, in that order; junction bases with no gene match: 11. Germline V gives CDR1 MNHEY, CDR2 SVGAGI. CDR3 loop: CASSDGQGTLTEAFF. The CDR3 coding sequence is TGTGCCAGCAGCGACGGACAGGGCACGTTGACTGAAGCTTTCTTT.

This sequence joins TRBV15 and TRBJ1-4; unclear D gene. Trimming removed 5 bases at V and 5 bases at J, with 3 bases between. The CDR3 is 11 amino acids. Germline-derived CDR1 and CDR2 are LNHNV and YYDKDF (reference sequence). The CDR3 reads CATSRNEKLFF. The CDR3 DNA is TGTGCCACCAGCCGGAATGAAAAACTGTTTTTT.